This T cell receptor beta chain appears in the sequencing data of a study of OX40 agonist ivuxolimab in advanced cancers. About the research overall: Ivuxolimab, which is an agonistic anti-OX40 (CD134) antibody, was administered to the patients. The dose-escalation cohort was around 83% male, with a mean age of around 54 years, ranging roughly 23 to 90.

Turning to this clone: Its specificity is unknown. Its ends do not fully match the called genes, so a read error is possible.

The CDR3 loop spans 12 amino acids. Libraries were prepared by immunoSEQ multiplex PCR; TCRdb keeps only in-frame clonotypes and omits some of them. Among more than 45,000 clones, approximately 86% were seen once, and the ten largest hold under 4%. Study-wide points: Not determined was the antigen specificity of the expanded peripheral T cells.

The receptor comes from an adult with an advanced solid tumor such as melanoma, head and neck, liver or kidney cancer. Sample: CD4+ or CD8+ T cells sorted from blood, taken in a trial of the OX40 agonist ivuxolimab. The gene calls are TRBV5-3 and TRBJ2-3; D not certain. TRBV5-3 is marked as an open reading frame, function uncertain. Here the CDR3 DNA reads TGTGCCAGCAGCTACAACACAGATACGCAGTATTTT. Residues: CASSYNTDTQYF.